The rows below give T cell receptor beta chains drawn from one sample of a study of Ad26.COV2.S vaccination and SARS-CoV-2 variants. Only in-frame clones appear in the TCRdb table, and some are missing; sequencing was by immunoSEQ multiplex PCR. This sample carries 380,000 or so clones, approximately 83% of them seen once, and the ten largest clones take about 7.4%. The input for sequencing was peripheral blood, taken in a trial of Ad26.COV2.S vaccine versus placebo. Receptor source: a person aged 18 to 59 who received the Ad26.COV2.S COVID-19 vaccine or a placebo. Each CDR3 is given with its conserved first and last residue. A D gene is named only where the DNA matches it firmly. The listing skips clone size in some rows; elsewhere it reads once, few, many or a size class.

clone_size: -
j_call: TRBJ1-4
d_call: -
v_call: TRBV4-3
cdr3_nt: TGCGCCAGCAGCCGGACAGCAACTAATGAAAAACTGTTTTTT
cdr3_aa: CASSRTATNEKLFF

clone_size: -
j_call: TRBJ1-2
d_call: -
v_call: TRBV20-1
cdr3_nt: TGCAGTGCTAGTCAGGGGTACGGCTATGGCTACACCTTC
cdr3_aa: CSASQGYGYGYTF

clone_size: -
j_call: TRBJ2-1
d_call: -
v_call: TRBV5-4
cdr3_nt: TGTGCCACCAACCAGCGGAGCTCCTACAATGAGCAGTTCTTC
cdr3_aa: CATNQRSSYNEQFF

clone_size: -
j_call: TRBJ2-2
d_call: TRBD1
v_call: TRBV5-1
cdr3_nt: TGCGCCAGCAGCCTCGGGACAGGGCCCGGGGAGCTGTTTTTT
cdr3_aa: CASSLGTGPGELFF

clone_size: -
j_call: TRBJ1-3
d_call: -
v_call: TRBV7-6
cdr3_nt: TGTGCCAGCAGCGGTCAGGTCTCTGGAAACACCATATATTTT
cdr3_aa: CASSGQVSGNTIYF

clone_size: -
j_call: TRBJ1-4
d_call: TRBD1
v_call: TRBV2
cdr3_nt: TGTGCCAGCAGGGTACAGGGGGCCTCGGAAAAACTGTTTTTT
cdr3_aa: CASRVQGASEKLFF

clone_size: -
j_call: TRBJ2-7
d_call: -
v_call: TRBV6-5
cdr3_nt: TGTGCCAGCACCTGGGCGTCCGAGCAGTACTTC
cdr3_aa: CASTWASEQYF

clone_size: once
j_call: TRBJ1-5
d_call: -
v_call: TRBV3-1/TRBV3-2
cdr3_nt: TGTGCCAGCAGCCCGTATTTCTTAGGCGGTGGGTTGGGTCAGCCCCAGCATTTT
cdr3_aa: CASSPYFLGGGLGQPQHF

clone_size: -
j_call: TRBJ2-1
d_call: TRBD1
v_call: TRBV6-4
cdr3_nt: TGTGCCAGCAGTGATACGGACAGGGAGGCGGGCAATGAGCAGTTCTTC
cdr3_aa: CASSDTDREAGNEQFF

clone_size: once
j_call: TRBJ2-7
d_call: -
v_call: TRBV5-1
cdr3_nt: TGCGCCAGCAGCTTGGCCACTGGATTGACCTACGAGCAGTACTTC
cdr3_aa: CASSLATGLTYEQYF

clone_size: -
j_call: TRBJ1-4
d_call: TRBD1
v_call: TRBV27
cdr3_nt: TGTGCCAGCAGTCCCCAGGGGGAGGCAAAACTGTTTTTT
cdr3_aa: CASSPQGEAKLFF

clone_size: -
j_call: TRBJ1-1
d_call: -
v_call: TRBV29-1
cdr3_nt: TGCAGCGCCAGACAGGACAGGAACACTGAAGCTTTCTTT
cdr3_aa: CSARQDRNTEAFF

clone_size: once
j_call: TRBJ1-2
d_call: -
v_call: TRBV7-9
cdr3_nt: TGTGCCAGCAGCTTAACTGGGGGCGGTGGTGGCTACACCTTC
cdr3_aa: CASSLTGGGGGYTF

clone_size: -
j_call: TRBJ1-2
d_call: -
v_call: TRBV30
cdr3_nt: TGTGCCTGGAGTGTAGAACAGGGAATCTATGGCTACACCTTC
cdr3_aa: CAWSVEQGIYGYTF

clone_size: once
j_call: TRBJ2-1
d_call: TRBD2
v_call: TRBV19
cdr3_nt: TGTGCCACCGGGCAGACTAGCGGATGGAGCTCCTACAATGAGCAGTTCTTC
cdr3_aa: CATGQTSGWSSYNEQFF

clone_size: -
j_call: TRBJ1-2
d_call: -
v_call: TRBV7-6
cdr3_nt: TGTGCCAGCAGCTTAACGCCCAGACAGCTCTATGGCTACACCTTC
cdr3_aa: CASSLTPRQLYGYTF

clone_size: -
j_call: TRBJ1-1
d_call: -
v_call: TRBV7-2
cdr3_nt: TGTGCCAGCAGCCCTAGAGGGGGAAGCATGAACACTGAAGCTTTCTTT
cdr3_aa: CASSPRGGSMNTEAFF

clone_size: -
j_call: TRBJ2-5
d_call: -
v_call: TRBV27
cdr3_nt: TGTGCCAGCAGTTTAGCGGGAGAGACCCAGTACTTC
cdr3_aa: CASSLAGETQYF

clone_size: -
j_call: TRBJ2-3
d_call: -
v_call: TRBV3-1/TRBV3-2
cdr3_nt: TGTGCCAGCAGCCATTCCGGGAGCACAGATACGCAGTATTTT
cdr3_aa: CASSHSGSTDTQYF

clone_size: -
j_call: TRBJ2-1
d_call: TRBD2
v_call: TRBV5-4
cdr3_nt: TGTGCCAGCAGCCGGACTAGCGGGAGGGGAGACAATGAGCAGTTCTTC
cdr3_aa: CASSRTSGRGDNEQFF

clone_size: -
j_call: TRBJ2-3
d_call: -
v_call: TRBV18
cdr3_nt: TGTGCCAGCTCACCTTCGGGGCGGACAGCCGGATATACGCAGTATTTT
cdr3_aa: CASSPSGRTAGYTQYF

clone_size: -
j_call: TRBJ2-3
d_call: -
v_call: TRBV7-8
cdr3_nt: TGTGCCAGCAGCCTAATAATGGGGGATACGCAGTATTTT
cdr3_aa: CASSLIMGDTQYF

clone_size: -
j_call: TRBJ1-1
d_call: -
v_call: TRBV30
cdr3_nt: TGTGCCTGGAGTGGGGAAAGGAACACTGAAGCTTTCTTT
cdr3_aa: CAWSGERNTEAFF

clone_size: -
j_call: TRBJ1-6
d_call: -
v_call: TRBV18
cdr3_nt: TGTGCCAGCTCAATGTCCCAGGCCATACCCCTCCACTTT
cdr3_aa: CASSMSQAIPLHF

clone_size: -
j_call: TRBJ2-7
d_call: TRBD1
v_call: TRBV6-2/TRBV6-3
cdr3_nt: TGTGCCAGCAGCCGAGTAGGGACAGGGGGCCACGAGCAGTACTTC
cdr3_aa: CASSRVGTGGHEQYF

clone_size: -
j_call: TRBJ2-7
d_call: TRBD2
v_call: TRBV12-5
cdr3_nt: TGTGCTAGTGGTTTGGTAAGCGGGAGGGAGCAGTACTTC
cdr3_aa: CASGLVSGREQYF